The rows below give T cell receptor beta chains drawn from one sample of a study of CD8+CD57+ T cells in acquired aplastic anemia. MiXCR, applied by TCRdb to the reads, yields one record per CDR3 protein. The data contain around 500,000 distinct CDR3 sequences, around a third of them singletons. Sequencing input: sorted CD4+, CD8+, or CD8+CD57+ T cells (not recorded which) from PBMCs. The source is a human donor with aplastic anemia. CDR3s include the opening cysteine and the closing phenylalanine or tryptophan. Fields, in order: clone size, D gene, V gene, CDR3 length, J gene, CDR3 DNA, CDR3 protein. The D gene is left open where the match is weak. The size of a clone is reported for some rows only, either as once, few or many, or as a class for expanded clones.

NA	NA	TRBV20-1	13	TRBJ2-5	TGCAGTGCCCAAGGCAGCGGTGAAGAGACCCAGTACTTC	CSAQGSGEETQYF
many	TRBD1	TRBV20-1	14	TRBJ2-7	TGCAGTGCCCCACCGGGACAGGGCTTGGACGAGCAGTACTTC	CSAPPGQGLDEQYF
NA	TRBD2	TRBV20-1	15	TRBJ2-1	TGCAGTGCCCCTCCTGGACTAGCGGGACGGGATGAGCAGTTCTTC	CSAPPGLAGRDEQFF
NA	NA	TRBV7-2	15	TRBJ1-1	TGTGCCAGCAGCTTGGGGGGTGCCGTGAACACTGAAGCTTTCTTT	CASSLGGAVNTEAFF
NA	NA	TRBV9	15	TRBJ2-5	TGTGCCAGCAGCCCAACCGGGACGGCGAGGGAGACCCAGTACTTC	CASSPTGTARETQYF
many	NA	TRBV15	15	TRBJ2-5	TGTGCCACCAGCAGAGATCGGACCGGGGAAGAGACCCAGTACTTC	CATSRDRTGEETQYF
NA	NA	TRBV2	14	TRBJ2-7	TGTGCCAGCAGTGAACGTGGGAGCTCCTACGAGCAGTACTTC	CASSERGSSYEQYF
many	TRBD2	TRBV19	15	TRBJ2-7	TGTGCCAGTAGTTTAGCCGGGACTAGTTCGTACGAGCAGTACTTC	CASSLAGTSSYEQYF
many	NA	TRBV19	15	TRBJ1-1	TGTGCCAGTAGTCCCTGGCCTACCTCGAACACTGAAGCTTTCTTT	CASSPWPTSNTEAFF
NA	NA	TRBV2	13	TRBJ2-1	TGTGCCAGCAGTTACTCGTCCGAGCGGGAGCAGTTCTTC	CASSYSSEREQFF
many	TRBD1	TRBV7-8	15	TRBJ2-7	TGTGCCAGCAGACCGGACAGGGGGCAACTCTACGAGCAGTACTTC	CASRPDRGQLYEQYF
few	TRBD1	TRBV18	13	TRBJ2-7	TGTGCCAGCTCTCAAAGACAGGGCTACGAGCAGTACTTC	CASSQRQGYEQYF
few	NA	TRBV6-1	12	TRBJ2-7	TGTGCCAGCAGTGAATCCAGATACGAGCAGTACTTC	CASSESRYEQYF
many	NA	TRBV9	12	TRBJ2-3	TGTGCCAGCAGGGGGGGTATGGATACGCAGTATTTT	CASRGGMDTQYF
many	TRBD1	TRBV24-1	16	TRBJ2-2	TGTGCCACCAGTGACCCCCGGACAGGAGGTGCCGGGGAGCTGTTTTTT	CATSDPRTGGAGELFF
many	NA	TRBV19	14	TRBJ1-5	TGTGCCAGTAGTATCAGGGGTCTCGGACAGCCCCAGCATTTT	CASSIRGLGQPQHF
NA	TRBD2	TRBV11-1	15	TRBJ2-5	TGTGCCAGCAGCTTGGCCGGGACTAGGGGAGAGACCCAGTACTTC	CASSLAGTRGETQYF
few	NA	TRBV5-1	12	TRBJ1-1	TGCGCCAGCAGCCCTACTGAAAAGGTGGCTTTCTTT	CASSPTEKVAFF
few	TRBD2	TRBV10-3	14	TRBJ2-7	TGTGCCAGTCGGACTAGCGTGGGTCTCTACGAGCAGTACTTC	CASRTSVGLYEQYF
once	NA	TRBV2	15	TRBJ1-5	TGTGCCAGCAGTTACAACAGTCCGGGGGATCAGCCCCAGCATTTT	CASSYNSPGDQPQHF
NA	TRBD1	TRBV24-1	17	TRBJ2-7	TGTGCCACCAGTGATTTGACTGAGACAGGGGGGGCCTACGAGCAGTACTTC	CATSDLTETGGAYEQYF
few	TRBD1	TRBV6-5	15	TRBJ2-7	TGTGCCAGCAGTTACTCGGGGACAGGGGACCGGGAGCAGTACTTC	CASSYSGTGDREQYF
once	TRBD1	TRBV30	15	TRBJ2-5	TGTGCCTGGAGCAAGATATCGACAGGGCGAGAGACCCAGTACTTC	CAWSKISTGRETQYF
NA	TRBD2	TRBV9	12	TRBJ2-3	TGTGCCAGCGGACTAGCGGGAGTAGCGCAGTATTTT	CASGLAGVAQYF
many	TRBD1	TRBV2	12	TRBJ1-1	TGTGCCAGCAGTCCAGACAGGGATGAAGCTTTCTTT	CASSPDRDEAFF
many	NA	TRBV7-9	13	TRBJ2-7	TGTGCCAGCAGCAGAACGGGGGCAGACTCTCCCCGATTC	CASSRTGADSPRF
NA	NA	TRBV5-1	14	TRBJ2-1	TGCGCCAGCAGCTTGGACAGGCAATACGGCGGGCAGTTCTTC	CASSLDRQYGGQFF
few	TRBD1	TRBV6-1	15	TRBJ1-1	TGTGCCAGCAGGGCGGGACAGGGGAATTCGGGTGAAGCTTTCTTT	CASRAGQGNSGEAFF
NA	NA	TRBV15	14	TRBJ2-2	TGTGCCACCCACCCTGGCTCGGGGACCGGGGAGCTGTTTTTT	CATHPGSGTGELFF
many	NA	TRBV9	14	TRBJ1-6	TGTGCCAGCAGCGTAGATTATTCGGATTCACCCCTCCACTTT	CASSVDYSDSPLHF
many	NA	TRBV7-9	10	TRBJ1-2	TGTGCCAGCAGCTTTAATGGCTACACCTTC	CASSFNGYTF
many	TRBD1	TRBV20-1	13	TRBJ2-7	TGCAGTGCTATATCAGGGGGCGGCTACGAGCAGTACTTC	CSAISGGGYEQYF
many	NA	TRBV7-7	14	TRBJ2-5	TGTGCTAGCAGCTTATCTGGGCAGGGAGAGACCCAGTACTTC	CASSLSGQGETQYF
many	TRBD1	TRBV2	10	TRBJ1-2	TGTACGTCGGGACAGGCCGGCTACACCTTC	CTSGQAGYTF
many	NA	TRBV19	13	TRBJ1-5	TGTGCCAGTAGTATCGGGGGGCCTCAGCCCCAGCATTTT	CASSIGGPQPQHF
many	NA	TRBV7-2	13	TRBJ1-1	TGTGCCAGCAGCACGTTTGGTAACACTGAAGCTTTCTTT	CASSTFGNTEAFF
NA	NA	TRBV5-1	14	TRBJ2-2	TGCGCCAGCGAACAGAGCTTGAACACCGGGGAGCTGTTTTTT	CASEQSLNTGELFF
many	NA	TRBV9	13	TRBJ1-5	TGTGCCAGCAGCGCACAGAGCAATCAGCCCCAGCATTTT	CASSAQSNQPQHF
once	NA	TRBV2	15	TRBJ2-1	TGTGCCAGCAGTTTGGGGCGGTCCCCACACAATGAGCAGTTCTTC	CASSLGRSPHNEQFF
NA	TRBD1	TRBV5-1	14	TRBJ1-1	TGCGCCAGCAGCAACAGGGGCAGTTTCGCTGAAGCTTTCTTT	CASSNRGSFAEAFF